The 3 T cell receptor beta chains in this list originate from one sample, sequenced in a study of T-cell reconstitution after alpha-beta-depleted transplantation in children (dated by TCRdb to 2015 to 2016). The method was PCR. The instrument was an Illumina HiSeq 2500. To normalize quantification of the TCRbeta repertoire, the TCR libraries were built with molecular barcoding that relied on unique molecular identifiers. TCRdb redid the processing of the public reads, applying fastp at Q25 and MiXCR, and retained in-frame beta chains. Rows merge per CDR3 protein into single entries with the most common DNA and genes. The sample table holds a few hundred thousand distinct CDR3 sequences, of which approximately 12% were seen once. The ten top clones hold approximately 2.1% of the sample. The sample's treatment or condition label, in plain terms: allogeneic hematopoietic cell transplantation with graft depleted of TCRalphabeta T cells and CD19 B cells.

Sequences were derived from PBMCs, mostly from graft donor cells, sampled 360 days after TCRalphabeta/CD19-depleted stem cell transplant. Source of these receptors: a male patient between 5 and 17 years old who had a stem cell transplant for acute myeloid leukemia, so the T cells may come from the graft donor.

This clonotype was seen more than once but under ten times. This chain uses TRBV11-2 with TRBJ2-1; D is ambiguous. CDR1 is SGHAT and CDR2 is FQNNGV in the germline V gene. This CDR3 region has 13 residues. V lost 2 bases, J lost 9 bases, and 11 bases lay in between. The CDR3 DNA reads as TGTGCCAGCAGCTTAAGTTTTACGGGTGAGCAGTTCTTC. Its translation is CASSLSFTGEQFF.

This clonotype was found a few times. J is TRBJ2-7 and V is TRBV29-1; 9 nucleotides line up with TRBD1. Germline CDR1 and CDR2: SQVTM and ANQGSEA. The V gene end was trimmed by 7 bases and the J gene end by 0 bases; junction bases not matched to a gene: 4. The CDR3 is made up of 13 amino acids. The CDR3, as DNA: TGCAGCGCACAGGGGGCGAACTCCTACGAGCAGTACTTC. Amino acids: CSAQGANSYEQYF.

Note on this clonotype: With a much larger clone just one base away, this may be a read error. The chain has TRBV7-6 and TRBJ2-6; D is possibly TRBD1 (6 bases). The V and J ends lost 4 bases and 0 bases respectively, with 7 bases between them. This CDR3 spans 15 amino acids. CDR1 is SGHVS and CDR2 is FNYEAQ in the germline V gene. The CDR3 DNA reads TGTGCCAGCAGCTACAGGGTCTCTGGGGCCAACGTCCTGACTTTC. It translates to CASSYRVSGANVLTF. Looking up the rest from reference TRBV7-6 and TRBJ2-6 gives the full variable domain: GAGVSQSPRYKVTKRGQDVALRCDPISGHVSLYWYRQALGQGPEFLTYFNYEAQQDKSGLPNDRFSAERPEGSISTLTIQRTEQRDSAMYRCASSYRVSGANVLTFGAGSRLTVL.